This T cell receptor beta chain comes out of a study of blood T cell repertoires in COVID-19. The CDR3 sequence is 15 residues long. CDR1 LGHDT and CDR2 YNNKEL come from the germline V gene (reference sequence). V trimming: 7 bases; J trimming: 3 bases; junction bases outside the gene matches: 3. Profiled with immunoSEQ multiplex PCR; TCRdb holds only in-frame clones, not every one. The table includes 200,000 to 250,000 clones, 70% to 90% detected once. This receptor was taken from a young man who had recovered from COVID-19. The sample consisted of PBMCs or T cells enriched from blood (not recorded which). The V and J genes are TRBV3-1 (or the pseudogene TRBV3-2) and TRBJ2-2, with 12 bases identical to TRBD2. Here the CDR3 DNA reads TGTGCCAGCACAACTAGCGGGGGGCACACCGGGGAGCTGTTTTTT. Translation: CASTTSGGHTGELFF.